This paragraph reports one T cell receptor (beta chain). Its antigen is still unknown. A much larger clone differs from this one at a single base, so this may be a read error. TCR beta VDJ combination and CDR3 sequence profiling used genomic DNA as the template. An Illumina HiSeq 2000 was the platform used for TCR repertoire sequencing. In the authors' own workflow: TRBV/TRBJ rearrangement plots, CDR3 size and DJ length profiles, and Simpson's diversity index were used to assess repertoires. The most abundant DNA sequence in the deep sequencing data was taken as the immunodominant clone. CDR3 amino acid sequences were checked for sharing across subjects and were also compared against the VDJdb database and published repertoires. TCRdb's own reprocessing of the public reads used fastp at Q25 and MiXCR and kept productive beta chains. Rows merge per CDR3 protein into single entries with the most common DNA and genes. The V and J calls and clone size come from TCRdb's table, not from the authors' own analysis. For this sample the table gives around 140,000 distinct CDR3 sequences, of which less than 45% were detected only once. 8% to 9.5% of the sample is in the top ten clones.

Spanning cysteine to phenylalanine, the CDR3 consists of 17 amino acids. Only CDR3 DNA is held: 51 bases, read in frame from base 1. V lost 5 bases and J lost 2 bases; the stretch between them is 16 bases long. CDR1 and CDR2, looked up from the germline V gene, are ENHRY and SYGVKD. These data belong to a study of CD8+CD57+ T cells in acquired aplastic anemia (dated by TCRdb to 2016 to 2018). Background for the entire study: On average, sorted CD4+ and CD8+ cells yielded around 3.5 ug of extracted DNA, with a range of roughly 0.17 to 27.4 ug. Mean read counts for healthy donor samples were 10 million to 10.8 million for CD4+ cells and roughly 12 million for CD8+ cells.

TCR repertoires of sorted CD4+ and CD8+ blood T cells from severe aplastic anemia patients and healthy subjects were deep-sequenced in the study. Ficoll-Paque density gradient centrifugation was used to isolate peripheral blood mononuclear cells. CD4+ and CD8+ T cells were sorted by FACS or magnetic beads before DNA extraction. The paper as a whole reports these results and caveats: Some 30 CD8+ CDR3 sequences were found to be shared between patients and controls, but these sequences appeared to be highly expressed in patients and within the immunodominant clones of the patients. Between patients and healthy controls, no significant difference in CD8+ Simpson's diversity was found (P=0.060).

The sequence came from a human donor in good health, serving as a control. The chain couples TRBV10-3 to TRBJ2-6, with the D assignment possibly TRBD1 or TRBD2, given 6 matching bases for each. Sequences were obtained from sorted CD4+, CD8+, or CD8+CD57+ T cells (not recorded which) from PBMCs. The CDR3 reads as follows: CAISSGAGLTGANVLTF. The DNA is TGTGCCATCAGTTCGGGGGCAGGGCTCACTGGGGCCAACGTCCTGACTTTC.